This T cell receptor beta chain was sequenced during a study of cytomegalovirus exposure and HLA in healthy donors. Whole-study findings and limits: It was reportedly the case that the classifier diagnosed cytomegalovirus status with high specificity and sensitivity.

As concerns this clone: Antigen: not known.

Only in-frame clones appear in the TCRdb table, and some are missing; sequencing was by immunoSEQ multiplex PCR. The sample has some 130,000 clones, 88% seen once. Between the trimmed V and J ends, which lost 1 base and 7 bases, there was a span of 22 bases. Germline-derived CDR1 and CDR2 are MGHRA and YSYEKL. The CDR3 is 17 residues long. The TCR sequence derives from a woman younger than 30 in good health and CMV-seropositive. The sample consisted of PBMCs. The chain joins TRBV4-1 to TRBJ1-2; a possible D gene is TRBD1 (5 bases). This CDR3 reads CASSQVPPPGNRAGYTF. The CDR3 nucleotides are TGCGCCAGCAGCCAAGTCCCCCCCCCAGGGAATCGAGCTGGCTACACCTTC.